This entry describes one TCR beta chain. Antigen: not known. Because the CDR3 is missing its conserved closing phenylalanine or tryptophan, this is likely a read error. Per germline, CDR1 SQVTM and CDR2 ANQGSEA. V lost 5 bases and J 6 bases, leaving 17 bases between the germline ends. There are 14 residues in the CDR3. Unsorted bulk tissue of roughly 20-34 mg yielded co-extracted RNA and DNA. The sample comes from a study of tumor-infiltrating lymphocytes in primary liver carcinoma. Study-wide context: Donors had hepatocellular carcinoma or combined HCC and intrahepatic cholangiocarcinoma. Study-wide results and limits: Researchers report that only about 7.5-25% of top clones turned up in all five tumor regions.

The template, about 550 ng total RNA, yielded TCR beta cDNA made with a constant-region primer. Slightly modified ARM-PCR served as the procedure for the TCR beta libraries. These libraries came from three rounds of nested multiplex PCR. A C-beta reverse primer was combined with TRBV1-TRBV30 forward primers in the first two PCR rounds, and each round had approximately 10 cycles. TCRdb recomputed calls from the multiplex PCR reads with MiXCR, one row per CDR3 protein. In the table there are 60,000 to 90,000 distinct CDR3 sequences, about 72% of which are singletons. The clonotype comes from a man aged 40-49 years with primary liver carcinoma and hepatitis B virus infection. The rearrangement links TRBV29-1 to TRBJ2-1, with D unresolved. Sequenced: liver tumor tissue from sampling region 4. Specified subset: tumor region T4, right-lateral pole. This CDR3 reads CSVPRTPQFNEQFL. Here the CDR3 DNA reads TGCAGCGTTCCCCGGACGCCTCAATTCAATGAGCAGTTCCTC.